This T cell receptor (beta chain) came from a study of blood T cell repertoires in COVID-19. The CDR3 spans 14 residues. Germline CDR1 reads SGHRS; CDR2 reads YFSETQ. Deletions cut 4 bases from V and 0 bases from J, with 10 bases between. Authors' data handling: Researchers report that nucleated cell counts were estimated from reference gene primer amplification. TCRdb's copy holds only in-frame clones and misses some; the assay was immunoSEQ multiplex PCR. The D gene and trimming were derived from the DNA, and the V and J assignments and clone size from that table. The sample records hundreds of thousands of clones, 85% to 90% being singletons. Cohorts were based on clinical histories the participants reported.

This clonotype was sampled from a man in his forties or fifties who had recovered from COVID-19. The V call is TRBV5-1, the J call TRBJ1-1, with unresolved D. The specimen was PBMCs or T cells enriched from blood (not recorded which). CDR3 bases: TGCGCCAGCAGCATGGGTCCGTTGAACACTGAAGCTTTCTTT. As protein: CASSMGPLNTEAFF.